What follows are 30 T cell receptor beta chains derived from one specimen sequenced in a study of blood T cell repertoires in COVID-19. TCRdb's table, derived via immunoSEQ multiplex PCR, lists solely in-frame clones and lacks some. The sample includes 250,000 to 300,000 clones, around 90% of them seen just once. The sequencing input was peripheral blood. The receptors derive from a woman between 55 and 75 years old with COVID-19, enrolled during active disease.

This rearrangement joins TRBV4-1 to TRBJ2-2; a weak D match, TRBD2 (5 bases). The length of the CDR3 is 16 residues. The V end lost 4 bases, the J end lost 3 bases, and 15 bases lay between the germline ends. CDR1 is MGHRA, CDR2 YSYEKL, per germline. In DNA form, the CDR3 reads TGCGCCAGCAGCCCCCTCGGCACAGCGGACACCGGGGAGCTGTTTTTT. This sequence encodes CASSPLGTADTGELFF.

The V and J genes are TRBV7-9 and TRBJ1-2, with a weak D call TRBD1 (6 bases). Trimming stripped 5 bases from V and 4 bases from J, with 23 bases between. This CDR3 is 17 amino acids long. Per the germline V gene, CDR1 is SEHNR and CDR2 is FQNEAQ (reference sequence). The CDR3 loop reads CASSVLSTGILLYGYTF. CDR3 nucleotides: TGTGCCAGCAGCGTCCTTTCGACAGGCATTTTGCTCTATGGCTACACCTTC.

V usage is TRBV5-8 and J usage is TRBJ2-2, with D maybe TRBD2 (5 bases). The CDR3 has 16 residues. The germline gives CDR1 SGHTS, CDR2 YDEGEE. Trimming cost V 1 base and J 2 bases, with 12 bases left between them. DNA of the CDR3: TGTGCCAGCAGCTTGAGGCGACTAACAAACACCGGGGAGCTGTTTTTT. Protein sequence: CASSLRRLTNTGELFF.

CDR3 nucleotides: TGTGCCAGCAGCTTGGCAAGGATGGGGGGACTCGAGTACGAGCAGTACTTC. This codes for CASSLARMGGLEYEQYF. This rearrangement joins TRBV5-4 to TRBJ2-7; the D gene is possibly TRBD2 (6 bases). This CDR3 comprises 17 residues. Germline V CDR1 and CDR2: SGHNT, YYREEE (reference sequence). V was trimmed by 0 bases and J by 4 bases, leaving 20 bases between them.

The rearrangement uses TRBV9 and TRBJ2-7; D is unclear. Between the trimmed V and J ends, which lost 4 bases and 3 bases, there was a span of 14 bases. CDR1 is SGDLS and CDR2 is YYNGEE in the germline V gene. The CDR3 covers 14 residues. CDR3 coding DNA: TGTGCCAGCAGCCCCTTGAGCACCAACTACGAGCAGTACTTC. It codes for CASSPLSTNYEQYF.

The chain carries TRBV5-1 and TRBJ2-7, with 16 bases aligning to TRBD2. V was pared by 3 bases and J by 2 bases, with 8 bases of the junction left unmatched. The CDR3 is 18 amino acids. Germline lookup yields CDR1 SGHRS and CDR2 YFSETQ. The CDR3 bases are TGCGCCAGCAGCTCGCCGGGACTAGCGGGGGGGACGCCCTACGAGCAGTACTTC. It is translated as CASSSPGLAGGTPYEQYF.

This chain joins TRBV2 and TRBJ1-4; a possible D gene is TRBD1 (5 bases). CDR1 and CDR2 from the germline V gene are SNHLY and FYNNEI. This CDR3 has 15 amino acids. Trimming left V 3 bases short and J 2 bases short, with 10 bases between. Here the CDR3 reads CASSEFAGTNEKLFF. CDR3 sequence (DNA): TGTGCCAGCAGTGAGTTTGCAGGGACTAATGAAAAACTGTTTTTT.

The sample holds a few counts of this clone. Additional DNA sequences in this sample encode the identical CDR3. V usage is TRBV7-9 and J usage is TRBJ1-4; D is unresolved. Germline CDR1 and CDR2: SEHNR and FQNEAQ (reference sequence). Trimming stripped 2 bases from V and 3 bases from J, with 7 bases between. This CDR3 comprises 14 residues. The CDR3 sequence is CASSLSSSNEKLFF. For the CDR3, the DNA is TGTGCCAGCAGCTTAAGTAGTTCTAATGAAAAACTGTTTTTT.

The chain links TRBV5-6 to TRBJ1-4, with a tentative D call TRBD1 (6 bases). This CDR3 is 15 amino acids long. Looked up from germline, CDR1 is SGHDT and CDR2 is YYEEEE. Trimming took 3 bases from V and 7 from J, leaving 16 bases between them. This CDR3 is CASSWYPDRSEKLFF. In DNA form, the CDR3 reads TGTGCCAGCAGCTGGTACCCCGACAGGAGTGAAAAACTGTTTTTT.

The CDR3 loop reads CASSGTAYEEQYF. CDR3 in DNA: TGTGCCAGCAGCGGGACAGCCTACGAGGAGCAGTACTTC. The chain uses TRBV2 and TRBJ2-7; 7 bases line up with TRBD1. Germline trimming cut 6 bases from V and 7 bases from J; bases unmatched to any gene: 9. The CDR3 has 13 amino acids. Germline CDR1 is SNHLY and CDR2 is FYNNEI. The variable domain in full, completed from reference TRBV2 and TRBJ2-7, reads EPEVTQTPSHQVTQMGQEVILRCVPISNHLYFYWYRQILGQKVEFLVSFYNNEISEKSEIFDDQFSVERPDGSNFTLKIRSTKLEDSAMYFCASSGTAYEEQYFGPGTRLTVT.

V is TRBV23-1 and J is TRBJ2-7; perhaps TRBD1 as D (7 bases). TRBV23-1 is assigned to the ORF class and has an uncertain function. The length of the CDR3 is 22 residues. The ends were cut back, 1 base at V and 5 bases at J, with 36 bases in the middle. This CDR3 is CASSQWGPQEGQNRGRGHEQYF. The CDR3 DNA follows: TGCGCCAGCAGTCAATGGGGGCCGCAGGAGGGCCAGAACAGGGGAAGGGGCCACGAGCAGTACTTC.

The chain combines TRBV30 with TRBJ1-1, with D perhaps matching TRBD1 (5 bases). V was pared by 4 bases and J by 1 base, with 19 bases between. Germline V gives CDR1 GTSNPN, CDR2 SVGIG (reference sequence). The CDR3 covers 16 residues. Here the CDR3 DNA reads TGTGCCTGGATAGCAGGGAATAGAGGTCCGAACACTGAAGCTTTCTTT. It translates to CAWIAGNRGPNTEAFF. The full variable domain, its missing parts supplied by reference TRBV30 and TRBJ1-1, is SQTIHQWPATLVQPVGSPLSLECTVEGTSNPNLYWYRQAAGRGLQLLFYSVGIGQISSEVPQNLSASRPQDRQFILSSKKLLLSDSGFYLCAWIAGNRGPNTEAFFGQGTRLTVV.

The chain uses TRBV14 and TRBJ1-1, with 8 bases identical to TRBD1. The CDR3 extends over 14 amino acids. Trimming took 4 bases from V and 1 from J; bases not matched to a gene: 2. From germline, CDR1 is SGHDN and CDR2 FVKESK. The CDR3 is CASSLGQGNTEAFF. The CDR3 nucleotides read TGTGCCAGCAGCCTAGGACAGGGGAACACTGAAGCTTTCTTT.

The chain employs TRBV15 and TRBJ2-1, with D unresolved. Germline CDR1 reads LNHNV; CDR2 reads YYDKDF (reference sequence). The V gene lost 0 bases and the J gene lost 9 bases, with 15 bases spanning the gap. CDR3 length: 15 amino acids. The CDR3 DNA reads TGTGCCACCAGCAGAGACTCCCTGATGGCTGGTGAGCAGTTCTTC. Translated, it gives CATSRDSLMAGEQFF.

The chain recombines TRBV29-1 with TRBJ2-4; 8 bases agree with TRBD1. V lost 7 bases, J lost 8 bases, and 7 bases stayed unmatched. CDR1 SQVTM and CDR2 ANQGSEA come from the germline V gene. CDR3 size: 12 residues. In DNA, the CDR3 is TGCAGCGCTTGGGACAGGAGGGACATTCAGTACTTC. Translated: CSAWDRRDIQYF.

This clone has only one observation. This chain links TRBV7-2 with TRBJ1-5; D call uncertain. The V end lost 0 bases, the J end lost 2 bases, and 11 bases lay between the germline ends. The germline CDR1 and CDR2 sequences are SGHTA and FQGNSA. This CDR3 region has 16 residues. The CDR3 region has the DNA TGTGCCAGCAGCTTAGCTGGAGAATTTGGCAATCAGCCCCAGCATTTT. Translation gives CASSLAGEFGNQPQHF.

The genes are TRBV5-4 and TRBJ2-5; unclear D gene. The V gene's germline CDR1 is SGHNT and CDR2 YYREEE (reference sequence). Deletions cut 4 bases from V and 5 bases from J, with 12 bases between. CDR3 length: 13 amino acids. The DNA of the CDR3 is TGTGCCAGCAGCCCGGTCCATCGGGAGACCCAGTACTTC. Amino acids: CASSPVHRETQYF. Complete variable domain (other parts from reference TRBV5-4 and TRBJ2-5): ETGVTQSPTHLIKTRGQQVTLRCSSQSGHNTVSWYQQALGQGPQFIFQYYREEENGRGNFPPRFSGLQFPNYSSELNVNALELDDSALYLCASSPVHRETQYFGPGTRLLVL.

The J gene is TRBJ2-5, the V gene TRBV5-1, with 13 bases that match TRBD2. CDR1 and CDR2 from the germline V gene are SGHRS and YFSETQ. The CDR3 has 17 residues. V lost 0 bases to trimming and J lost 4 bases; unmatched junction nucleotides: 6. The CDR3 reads CASSLGTSGGARETQYF. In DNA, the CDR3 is TGCGCCAGCAGCTTGGGAACTAGCGGGGGGGCCCGAGAGACCCAGTACTTC. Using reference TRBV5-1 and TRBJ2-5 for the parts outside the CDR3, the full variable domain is KAGVTQTPRYLIKTRGQQVTLSCSPISGHRSVSWYQQTPGQGLQFLFEYFSETQRNKGNFPGRFSGRQFSNSRSEMNVSTLELGDSALYLCASSLGTSGGARETQYFGPGTRLLVL.

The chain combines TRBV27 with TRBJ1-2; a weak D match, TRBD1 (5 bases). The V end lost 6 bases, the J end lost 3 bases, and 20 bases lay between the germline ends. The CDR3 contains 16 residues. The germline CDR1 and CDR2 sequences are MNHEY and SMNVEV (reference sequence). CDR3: CASRSQRAGLDYGYTF. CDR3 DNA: TGTGCCAGCAGATCTCAACGTGCAGGGCTAGACTATGGCTACACCTTC.

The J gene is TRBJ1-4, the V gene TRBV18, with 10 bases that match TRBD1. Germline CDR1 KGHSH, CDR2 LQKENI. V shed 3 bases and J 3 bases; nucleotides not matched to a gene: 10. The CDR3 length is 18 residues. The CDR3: CASSPNRQGARSNEKLFF. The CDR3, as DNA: TGTGCCAGCTCACCTAACCGACAGGGGGCGAGATCTAATGAAAAACTGTTTTTT.

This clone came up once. The CDR3 bases are TGTGCCAGCAGCTCGGGACAGGGGGATGGGACTGAAGCTTTCTTT. Protein sequence: CASSSGQGDGTEAFF. This chain links TRBV11-3 with TRBJ1-1, with 11 bases fitting TRBD1. Germline CDR1 SGHNT, CDR2 YENEEA. The J segment lost 5 bases and the V segment lost 4 bases, leaving 6 bases of the junction unmatched. There are 15 residues in the CDR3.

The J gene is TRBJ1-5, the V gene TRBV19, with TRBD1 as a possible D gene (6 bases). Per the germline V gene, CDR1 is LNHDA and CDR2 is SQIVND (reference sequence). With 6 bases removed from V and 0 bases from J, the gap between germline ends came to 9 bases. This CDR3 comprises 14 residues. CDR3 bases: TGTGCCAGTAGCTCAGGGGTTAGCAATCAGCCCCAGCATTTT. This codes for CASSSGVSNQPQHF.

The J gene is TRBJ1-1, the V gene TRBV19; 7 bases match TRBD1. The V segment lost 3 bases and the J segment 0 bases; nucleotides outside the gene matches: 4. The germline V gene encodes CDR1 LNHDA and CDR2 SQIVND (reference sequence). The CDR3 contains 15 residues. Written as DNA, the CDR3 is TGTGCCAGTAGTATCCGGCAGGGGGTGAACACTGAAGCTTTCTTT. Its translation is CASSIRQGVNTEAFF.

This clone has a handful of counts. The CDR3 here is CASSWTGYGYTF. For the CDR3, the DNA is TGTGCCAGCAGTTGGACAGGCTATGGCTACACCTTC. The gene calls are TRBV6-2 or TRBV6-3 and TRBJ1-2, with 7 bases matching TRBD1. The CDR3 has 12 amino acids. With V trimmed by 4 bases and J by 4 bases, 0 bases remained unmatched. Per germline, CDR1 MNHEY and CDR2 SVGEGT.

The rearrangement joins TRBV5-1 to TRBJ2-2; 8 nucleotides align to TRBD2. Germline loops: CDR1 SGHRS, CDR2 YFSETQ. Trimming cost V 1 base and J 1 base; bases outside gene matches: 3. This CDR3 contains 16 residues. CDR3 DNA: TGCGCCAGCAGCTTGAGTCTAGCGGGGAACACCGGGGAGCTGTTTTTT. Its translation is CASSLSLAGNTGELFF.

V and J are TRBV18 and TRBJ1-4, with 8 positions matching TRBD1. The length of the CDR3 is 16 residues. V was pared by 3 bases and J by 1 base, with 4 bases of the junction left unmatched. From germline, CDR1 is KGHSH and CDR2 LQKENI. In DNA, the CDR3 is TGTGCCAGCTCACCCCGACAGGGGCGAACTAATGAAAAACTGTTTTTT. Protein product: CASSPRQGRTNEKLFF.

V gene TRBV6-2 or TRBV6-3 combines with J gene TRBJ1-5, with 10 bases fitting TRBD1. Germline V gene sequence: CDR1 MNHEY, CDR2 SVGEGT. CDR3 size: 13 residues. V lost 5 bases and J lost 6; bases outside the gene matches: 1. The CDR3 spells CASSRDRGQPQHF. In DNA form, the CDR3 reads TGTGCCAGCAGTCGGGACAGGGGTCAGCCCCAGCATTTT.

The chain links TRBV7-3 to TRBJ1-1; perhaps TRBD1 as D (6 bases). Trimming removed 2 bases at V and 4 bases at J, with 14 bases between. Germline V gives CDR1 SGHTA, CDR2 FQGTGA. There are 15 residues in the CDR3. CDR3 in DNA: TGTGCCAGCAGCTTAGGTGGCAGGGGAAGCACTGAAGCTTTCTTT. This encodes CASSLGGRGSTEAFF. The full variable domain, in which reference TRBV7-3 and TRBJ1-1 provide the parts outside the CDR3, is GAGVSQTPSNKVTEKGKYVELRCDPISGHTALYWYRQSLGQGPEFLIYFQGTGAADDSGLPNDRFFAVRPEGSVSTLKIQRTERGDSAVYLCASSLGGRGSTEAFFGQGTRLTVV.

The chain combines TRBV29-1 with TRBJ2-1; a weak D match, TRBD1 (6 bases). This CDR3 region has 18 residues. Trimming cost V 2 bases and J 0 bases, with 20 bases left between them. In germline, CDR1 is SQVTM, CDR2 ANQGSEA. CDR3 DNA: TGCAGCGTTGAAAGACGACGGGACATAACGGACTCCTACAATGAGCAGTTCTTC. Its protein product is CSVERRRDITDSYNEQFF.

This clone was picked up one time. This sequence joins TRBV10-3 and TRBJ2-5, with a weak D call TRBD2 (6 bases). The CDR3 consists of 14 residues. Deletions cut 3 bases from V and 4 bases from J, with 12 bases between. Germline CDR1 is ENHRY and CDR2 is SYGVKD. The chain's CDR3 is CAISDGLALETQYF. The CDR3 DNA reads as TGTGCCATCAGTGATGGGCTAGCGCTAGAGACCCAGTACTTC.